What follows is one T cell receptor beta chain and its context. Per the study methods: Reference gene primer amplification gave nucleated cell count estimates. The method was immunoSEQ multiplex PCR; TCRdb's version includes in-frame clones alone and lacks a portion of them. Clone size and V and J calls were adopted from that table, with D and trimming inferred from the DNA. Among some 200,000 clones listed, 70% to 90% were seen once. The data belong to a study of blood T cell repertoires in COVID-19. As for the study in general: Acute and convalescent COVID-19 samples came from the United States, Italy and Spain. PBMCs, B-cell-depleted T cells, or T cells provided the cDNA or gDNA that made up the material.

The sequence was collected from a man aged 80 or over with acute or convalescent COVID-19. The source material was peripheral blood.

The CDR3 reads CSVEDREAIYGYTF. CDR3 nucleotide sequence: TGCAGCGTTGAAGATAGGGAGGCAATCTATGGCTACACCTTC. The V and J genes are TRBV29-1 and TRBJ1-2; D unresolved. With 0 bases removed from V and 4 bases from J, the gap between germline ends came to 12 bases. Germline CDR1 is SQVTM and CDR2 is ANQGSEA. The CDR3 contains 14 residues.